The present entry profiles one T cell receptor beta chain with its context. These data come from a study of T cell changes during pregnancy in multiple sclerosis. Clones were sequenced by immunoSEQ multiplex PCR, and TCRdb holds only the in-frame ones, with some missing. The sample contains tens of thousands of clones, 92% of which appear only once. CDR3 size: 13 residues. V was clipped by 5 bases and J by 0 bases, with 7 bases between them. Germline V gene sequence: CDR1 MNHEY, CDR2 SVGAGI. The V call is TRBV6-5, the J call TRBJ1-1; D ambiguous. Sequenced here: peripheral blood, sampled in the third trimester of pregnancy. The clonotype comes from a female donor in good health, enrolled as a control in a pregnancy study. CDR3 sequence: CASSAVMNTEAFF. The CDR3, as DNA: TGTGCCAGCAGTGCGGTGATGAACACTGAAGCTTTCTTT.